These 31 T cell receptor beta chains share one sample of origin, sequenced in a study of control samples from healthy donors and cancer patients. Measured with immunoSEQ multiplex PCR; TCRdb has only the in-frame clones, and not every one. The data contain just over 80,000 clones, just under 90% of them singletons. Sequencing used blood. Receptors originate from a man in his forties or fifties in good health.

This clone has a handful of counts. This chain links TRBV5-1 with TRBJ2-2; 7 nucleotides match TRBD1. J was trimmed by 0 bases and V by 5 bases; bases with no gene match: 7. This CDR3 region has 16 residues. The germline CDR1 and CDR2 sequences are SGHRS and YFSETQ. In DNA form, the CDR3 reads TGCGCCAGCAGGTGGGGGACAGAACCGAACACCGGGGAGCTGTTTTTT. It is translated as CASRWGTEPNTGELFF.

In the case of this clone: The sample holds other DNA sequences that translate to the same CDR3. V and J are TRBV5-4 and TRBJ2-5, with a tentative D call TRBD1 (6 bases). Germline CDR1 is SGHNT and CDR2 is YYREEE (reference sequence). V lost 2 bases and J lost 8, with 16 bases in between. CDR3 size: 14 residues. CDR3 residues: CASSFPPQGETQYF. The CDR3 bases are TGTGCCAGCAGCTTCCCCCCACAGGGAGAAACCCAGTACTTC.

Note on this clone: Different DNA sequences within this sample yield the same CDR3. The genes are TRBV24-1 and TRBJ2-3; 12 nucleotides line up with TRBD1. The CDR3 loop spans 15 amino acids. Germline-derived CDR1 and CDR2 are KGHDR and SFDVKD. With V trimmed by 3 bases and J by 6 bases, 3 bases remained unmatched. This CDR3 reads CATSDPGQGADTQYF. The CDR3, as DNA: TGTGCCACCAGTGATCCGGGACAGGGGGCCGATACGCAGTATTTT.

V usage is TRBV5-5 and J usage is TRBJ1-4, with 10 bases identical to TRBD1. Germline values: CDR1 SGHKS, CDR2 YYEKEE (reference sequence). The CDR3 is 15 amino acids. With 4 bases clipped from V and 7 bases from J, the junction kept 7 bases outside the gene matches. CDR3 loop: CASSTDRGRSEKLFF. The CDR3 DNA reads TGTGCCAGCAGCACAGACAGGGGGCGAAGTGAAAAACTGTTTTTT.

The chain uses TRBV6-5 and TRBJ1-5; D gene unclear. The CDR3 has 13 residues. Between the trimmed V and J ends, which lost 6 bases and 1 base, there was a span of 7 bases. CDR1 is MNHEY, CDR2 SVGAGI, per germline. The CDR3 DNA reads as TGTGCCAGCAGCCGGGTGAGCAATCAGCCCCAGCATTTT. Protein sequence: CASSRVSNQPQHF.

This clone was picked up one time. This chain connects TRBV5-8 to TRBJ1-4, with a weak D call TRBD1 (6 bases). The germline V gene has CDR1 SGHTS and CDR2 YDEGEE. Trimming cost V 4 bases and J 7 bases, with 20 bases left between them. The CDR3 totals 16 residues. CDR3 sequence reads: CASSLLAGGPGEKLFF. Here the CDR3 DNA reads TGTGCCAGCAGCCTCCTGGCTGGGGGCCCTGGTGAAAAACTGTTTTTT.

The chain combines TRBV7-9 with TRBJ1-1, with 7 bases that match TRBD1. This CDR3 has 14 residues. The V segment lost 5 bases and the J segment 1 base; nucleotides outside the gene matches: 4. Germline values: CDR1 SEHNR, CDR2 FQNEAQ (reference sequence). DNA of the CDR3: TGTGCCAGCAGCCGGGACAGTTCGAACACTGAAGCTTTCTTT. It yields the protein CASSRDSSNTEAFF.

This chain uses TRBV6-5 with TRBJ1-2, with D perhaps matching TRBD1 (5 bases). The V end was cut by 6 bases, the J end by 0 bases, with 8 bases between. The CDR3 totals 13 residues. Germline CDR1 is MNHEY and CDR2 is SVGAGI. The CDR3 region is CASRPGPNYGYTF. CDR3 nucleotides: TGTGCCAGCAGACCAGGGCCTAACTATGGCTACACCTTC.

The chain joins TRBV6-5 to TRBJ2-7, with 9 bases fitting TRBD1. The CDR3 covers 14 residues. The germline V gene encodes CDR1 MNHEY and CDR2 SVGAGI. V gave up 5 bases and J gave up 3 bases; unmatched junction bases: 5. As DNA, the CDR3 is TGTGCCAGCAGTCCTCGGACAGGGGTCTACGAGCAGTACTTC. It codes for CASSPRTGVYEQYF.

This chain links TRBV19 with TRBJ2-5, with D perhaps TRBD1 or TRBD2 (5 bases each). V was trimmed by 1 base and J by 1 base, leaving 7 bases between them. This CDR3 contains 14 residues. CDR1 and CDR2 from the germline V gene are LNHDA and SQIVND (reference sequence). The CDR3 protein is CASSIGGTQETQYF. As DNA, the CDR3 is TGTGCCAGTAGTATAGGGGGGACCCAAGAGACCCAGTACTTC.

This clone showed up just once. The rearrangement links TRBV3-1 (or the pseudogene TRBV3-2) to TRBJ2-2; the D is unclear. Between the trimmed V and J ends, which lost 1 base and 6 bases, there was a span of 15 bases. The CDR3 extends over 16 amino acids. Germline-derived CDR1 and CDR2 are LGHDT and YNNKEL (reference sequence). CDR3 sequence reads: CASSQVDLAASGELFF. The CDR3 nucleotides read TGTGCCAGCAGCCAAGTGGATCTTGCGGCGTCCGGGGAGCTGTTTTTT.

V is TRBV15 and J is TRBJ2-3, with 7 positions matching TRBD2. The CDR3 has 18 residues. Germline CDR1 LNHNV, CDR2 YYDKDF (reference sequence). With V trimmed by 1 base and J by 1 base, 11 bases remained unmatched. The CDR3 spells CATSRGQPGLGGTDTQYF. CDR3 coding DNA: TGTGCCACCAGCAGAGGACAACCAGGACTAGGTGGCACAGATACGCAGTATTTT.

This chain connects TRBV29-1 to TRBJ1-1; D remains unclear. V dropped 1 base and J dropped 6 bases, with 6 bases sitting between them. Germline values: CDR1 SQVTM, CDR2 ANQGSEA. The CDR3 is made up of 11 amino acids. CDR3 DNA: TGCAGCGTTGAAGGGAGCGCTGAAGCTTTCTTT. It encodes CSVEGSAEAFF.

This chain connects TRBV27 to TRBJ1-6; D is unresolved. The CDR3 runs 15 residues. V was clipped by 4 bases and J by 6 bases, with 13 bases between them. Per germline, CDR1 MNHEY and CDR2 SMNVEV (reference sequence). The CDR3 DNA reads TGTGCCAGCAGTTCGGACCTAGGGCCTAATTCACCCCTCCACTTT. It codes for CASSSDLGPNSPLHF.

This rearrangement joins TRBV3-1 (or the pseudogene TRBV3-2) to TRBJ1-5; 8 bases map to TRBD1. CDR3 length equals 16 residues. The V and J ends lost 4 bases and 4 bases, in that order; junction bases with no gene match: 9. Per the germline V gene, CDR1 is LGHDT and CDR2 is YNNKEL (reference sequence). The CDR3 DNA reads TGTGCCAGCAGCCCATCGACAGGGGCTGGGAATCAGCCCCAGCATTTT. As protein: CASSPSTGAGNQPQHF.

The DNA for the CDR3 is TGTGCCAGCAGTTACTCGGACAGGGGAGGCTATGGCTACACCTTC. Translating it yields CASSYSDRGGYGYTF. This rearrangement joins TRBV6-5 to TRBJ1-2; TRBD1 agrees at 9 bases. V gave up 0 bases and J gave up 4 bases; unmatched junction bases: 3. Germline V CDR1 and CDR2: MNHEY, SVGAGI. The CDR3 extends over 15 amino acids.

The gene calls are TRBV29-1 and TRBJ1-1, with D possibly matching TRBD1 (6 bases). The CDR3 has 11 residues. Trimming removed 2 bases from V and 9 bases from J, with 10 bases in between. The germline V gene encodes CDR1 SQVTM and CDR2 ANQGSEA. The CDR3 spells CSVETGGQAFF. DNA of the CDR3: TGCAGCGTTGAAACTGGGGGCCAAGCTTTCTTT. The complete variable domain, with remaining parts taken from reference TRBV29-1 and TRBJ1-1, reads SAVISQKPSRDICQRGTSLTIQCQVDSQVTMMFWYRQQPGQSLTLIATANQGSEATYESGFVIDKFPISRPNLTFSTLTVSNMSPEDSSIYLCSVETGGQAFFGQGTRLTVV.

V and J are TRBV7-8 and TRBJ2-5; D remains ambiguous. The CDR3 covers 14 residues. The germline V and J ends were trimmed by 6 bases and 5 bases, with 16 bases remaining between them. Germline loops: CDR1 SGHVS, CDR2 FQNEAQ. The chain's CDR3 is CASSSTERRETQYF. DNA for the CDR3: TGTGCCAGCAGTTCCACGGAAAGACGGGAGACCCAGTACTTC.

V and J are TRBV5-1 and TRBJ2-2, with 9 bases aligning to TRBD2. This CDR3 spans 21 amino acids. The germline gives CDR1 SGHRS, CDR2 YFSETQ. Trimming removed 4 bases from V and 4 bases from J; junction bases left unmatched: 23. The CDR3 DNA is TGCGCCAGCAGCCTGCGCTCTGGGACTAGCTTGCCAGGGTCACTCACCGGGGAGCTGTTTTTT. This encodes CASSLRSGTSLPGSLTGELFF.

The chain carries TRBV27 and TRBJ1-2; D is uncertain. This CDR3 contains 13 residues. Germline assignment: CDR1 MNHEY and CDR2 SMNVEV (reference sequence). V gave up 7 bases and J gave up 7 bases, with 16 bases separating them. The DNA of the CDR3 is TGTGCCAGCAAACCCGGGCCAGCTGGTGGCTACACCTTC. This codes for CASKPGPAGGYTF.

Only one count was recorded for this clone. The rearrangement joins TRBV15 to TRBJ1-4, with D unresolved. From germline, CDR1 is LNHNV and CDR2 YYDKDF (reference sequence). V shed 3 bases and J shed 0 bases, with 14 bases lying between them. CDR3 length: 17 residues. DNA of the CDR3: TGTGCCACCAGCAGCTACCGTGGCGAAACAACTAATGAAAAACTGTTTTTT. Its translation: CATSSYRGETTNEKLFF.

V is TRBV13 and J is TRBJ1-2; TRBD1 matches at 7 bases. V dropped 4 bases and J dropped 6; count of bases not matched to a gene: 11. The CDR3 totals 15 residues. Germline loops: CDR1 PRHDT, CDR2 FYEKMQ (reference sequence). The CDR3 reads CASSSRGVLHDGYTF. The CDR3 region has the DNA TGTGCCAGCAGCTCCAGGGGGGTGCTTCACGATGGCTACACCTTC.

V and J are TRBV6-6 and TRBJ1-5; D is undetermined. The V end lost 2 bases, the J end lost 4 bases, and 9 bases lay between the germline ends. The V gene's germline CDR1 is MNHNY and CDR2 SVGAGI (reference sequence). The CDR3 contains 14 residues. In DNA form, the CDR3 reads TGTGCCAGCAGTTACATACGGTTTAATCAGCCCCAGCATTTT. This encodes CASSYIRFNQPQHF.

The chain is built from TRBV14 and TRBJ2-1, with D tentatively TRBD2 (5 bases). The germline V and J ends were trimmed by 4 bases and 3 bases, with 13 bases remaining between them. The CDR3 spans 15 residues. Germline loops: CDR1 SGHDN, CDR2 FVKESK. CDR3 sequence: CASSRTAGLYNEQFF. The CDR3 coding sequence is TGTGCCAGCAGCCGGACGGCAGGACTCTACAATGAGCAGTTCTTC.

J is TRBJ2-4 and V is TRBV5-1; weak D call: TRBD1 (6 bases). CDR1 SGHRS and CDR2 YFSETQ come from the germline V gene. There are 13 residues in the CDR3. Trimming cost V 3 bases and J 9 bases, with 13 bases left between them. CDR3 coding DNA: TGCGCCAGCAGCTCGGACCTAGGGGGCATTCAGTACTTC. Translation: CASSSDLGGIQYF.

The J gene is TRBJ2-3, the V gene TRBV9, with D tentatively TRBD1 or TRBD2 (5 bases each). The V gene's germline CDR1 is SGDLS and CDR2 YYNGEE. The CDR3 runs 15 residues. Trimming removed 6 bases at V and 6 bases at J, with 20 bases between. CDR3 residues: CASTLGAGEWDTQYF. The CDR3 coding sequence is TGTGCCAGCACCCTAGGGGCGGGTGAGTGGGATACGCAGTATTTT.

This chain links TRBV6-6 with TRBJ1-2; the D is unclear. The CDR3 is 13 residues long. V lost 5 bases and J 1 base, leaving 8 bases between the germline ends. Germline CDR1 MNHNY, CDR2 SVGAGI (reference sequence). DNA of the CDR3: TGTGCCAGCAGTCCCGGAGTTAACTATGGCTACACCTTC. Its translation: CASSPGVNYGYTF.

This clone has just one count. The chain employs TRBV5-6 and TRBJ1-2, with D maybe TRBD1 (5 bases). Germline loops: CDR1 SGHDT, CDR2 YYEEEE. This CDR3 is 16 amino acids long. Trimming took 4 bases from V and 2 from J, leaving 18 bases between them. The CDR3 region has the DNA TGTGCCAGCAGCCCTCAACCTAGGGGCCTGAACTATGGCTACACCTTC. Its protein product is CASSPQPRGLNYGYTF.

This rearrangement joins TRBV6-6 to TRBJ1-2; weak D call: TRBD1 (5 bases). The V gene's germline CDR1 is MNHNY and CDR2 SVGAGI (reference sequence). The CDR3 runs to 12 residues. V shed 6 bases and J shed 2 bases, with 7 bases lying between them. CDR3 nucleotides: TGTGCCAGCAGCCCAGGGAACTATGGCTACACCTTC. Amino acid sequence: CASSPGNYGYTF.

J is TRBJ1-5 and V is TRBV19; 7 bases fit TRBD1. The CDR3 is made up of 18 amino acids. Germline V lookup: CDR1 LNHDA, CDR2 SQIVND (reference sequence). J gave up 6 bases and V 4 bases, and 18 bases lay outside the gene matches. In DNA form, the CDR3 reads TGTGCCAGTAGTAGACAGACAGGGAACCGGGGGCATAGTCAGCCCCAGCATTTT. It translates to CASSRQTGNRGHSQPQHF.

The J gene is TRBJ2-7, the V gene TRBV9; 8 nucleotides match TRBD2. This CDR3 is built from 15 residues. V trimming: 0 bases; J trimming: 6 bases; junction bases outside the gene matches: 8. Germline loops: CDR1 SGDLS, CDR2 YYNGEE. CDR3 sequence: CASSVAAGGPFEQYF. The CDR3 DNA reads TGTGCCAGCAGCGTAGCCGCGGGAGGCCCCTTCGAGCAGTACTTC. Filled out from reference TRBV9 and TRBJ2-7, the complete variable domain reads DSGVTQTPKHLITATGQRVTLRCSPRSGDLSVYWYQQSLDQGLQFLIQYYNGEERAKGNILERFSAQQFPDLHSELNLSSLELGDSALYFCASSVAAGGPFEQYFGPGTRLTVT.